This TCR beta chain was found in a study of PD-1 blockade in classical Hodgkin lymphoma. Findings and caveats of the study: Newly diagnosed patients were reported to exhibit reduced baseline TCR diversity relative to healthy donors. Exclusion was the outcome for patients who began nivolumab under 1 year after ASCT.

Described time point: cycle 4 day 1 (C4D1), after more than 5 weeks of nivolumab. With no exception, relapse followed autologous stem cell transplantation in all patients, and brentuximab vedotin exposure varied. From thawed PBMCs, CD8+ T cells were isolated by magnetic negative selection. The CDR3 is 14 residues long. V lost 8 bases and J 4 bases, leaving 17 bases between the germline ends. The germline gives CDR1 SGHVS, CDR2 FNYEAQ. Assay: immunoSEQ multiplex PCR; the TCRdb copy retains only in-frame clones and omits some. The table lists roughly 7,800 clones, about 77% of them singletons. On this clone itself: Its specificity is unknown.

This chain links TRBV7-6 with TRBJ1-2; no clear D gene. The sequenced sample was CD8+ T cells from blood, obtained before the fourth cycle of nivolumab. This clonotype was sampled from a human donor with classical Hodgkin lymphoma. DNA of the CDR3: TGTGCCAGCGGGTCGACCGAATTAATCTATGGCTACACCTTC. Translating gives CASGSTELIYGYTF.